The source of this T cell receptor beta chain is a study of metastatic and nonmetastatic thyroid tumors. Study-wide context: Both malignant and benign thyroid patients supplied peripheral blood and tumor or nodule tissue samples, across which the repertoires of these patients were then compared.

Before thyroid surgery, none of the patients had received any treatment. This CDR3 contains 15 residues. V lost 1 base and J lost 3, with 10 bases in between. Authors' analysis steps: A classifier of distant metastasis in papillary thyroid cancer was built from CDR3 differences (across clinicopathological groups). TCRdb re-clonotyped the PCR reads through MiXCR. The V and J calls, along with clone size, are taken from TCRdb and not from the paper's own processing. The sample records 30,000 to 45,000 clones, more than 45% being singletons. Study conclusions and caveats: Within blood and tumor, benign nodules reportedly had significantly lower TCR beta diversity than malignant thyroid tumors did.

As regards this clone: Its cognate antigen is unknown.

The origin of this receptor is a male donor with papillary thyroid cancer or a benign thyroid nodule (not recorded which). Some clones in this sample may be carry-over from other donors' samples. The sequenced sample consisted of tumor tissue. V and J are TRBV12-3 or TRBV12-4 and TRBJ2-1; maybe TRBD2 (5 bases). The CDR3 nucleotides are TGTGCCAGCAGTTTAGGAGGAGGCTTCTACAATGAGCAGTTCTTC. Its translation is CASSLGGGFYNEQFF.